The present entry profiles one T cell receptor (beta chain) with its context. Its specificity is not known. Data came from immunoSEQ multiplex PCR; TCRdb stores just in-frame clones and leaves some out. Of approximately 83,000 clones listed, roughly 85% are singletons. This sample is drawn from a study of identifying expanded T cells in peripheral blood. Study-wide points: Technical replicates showed approximately 1.2 changed clones; two weeks 15 to 20; four weeks 19. Clone count variance between roughly 2-week samples rose with total template count.

Healthy donors had no documented immune events, such as infections, while sampled. Germline CDR1 is SGHNT and CDR2 is YENEEA. The length of the CDR3 is 11 residues. Deletions cut 1 base from V and 12 bases from J, with 7 bases between. This TCR was sampled from a person aged 18-69 years in good health. The material sequenced was blood. The chain couples TRBV11-3 to TRBJ2-1, with TRBD2 as a possible D gene (5 bases). CDR3 in DNA: TGTGCCAGCAGCTTAGGAGGGAGGCAGTTCTTC. This codes for CASSLGGRQFF.